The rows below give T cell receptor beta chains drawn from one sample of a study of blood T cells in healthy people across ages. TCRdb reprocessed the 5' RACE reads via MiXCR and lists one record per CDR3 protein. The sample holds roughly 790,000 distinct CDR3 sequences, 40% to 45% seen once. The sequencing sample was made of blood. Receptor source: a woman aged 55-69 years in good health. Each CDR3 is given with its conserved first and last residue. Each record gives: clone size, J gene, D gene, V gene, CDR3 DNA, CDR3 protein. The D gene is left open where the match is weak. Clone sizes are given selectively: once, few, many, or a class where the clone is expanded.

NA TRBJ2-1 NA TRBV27 TGTGCCAGCAGTTTGGGACGGGAGTTCCTGTCCAATGAGCAGTTCTTC CASSLGREFLSNEQFF
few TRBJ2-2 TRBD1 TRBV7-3 TGTGCCAGCAGCTTAAGCCCCTACAGGGGGCAGACCGGGGAGCTGTTTTTT CASSLSPYRGQTGELFF
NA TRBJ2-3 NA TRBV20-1 TGCAGTGCTAGAGACGGTAGCGGACGCACAGATACGCAGTATTTT CSARDGSGRTDTQYF
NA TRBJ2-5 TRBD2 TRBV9 TGTGCCAGCAGCGCGGGAGGGATCGGGGGAATTGAGACCCAGTACTTC CASSAGGIGGIETQYF
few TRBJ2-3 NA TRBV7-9 TGTGCCAGCAGCCCCCGCGAGGGTAGGGATACAGATACGCAGTATTTT CASSPREGRDTDTQYF
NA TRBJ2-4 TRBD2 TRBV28 TGTGCCAGCAGTTTGCCCGCCAGCGGGAGAAAAAACATTCAGTACTTC CASSLPASGRKNIQYF
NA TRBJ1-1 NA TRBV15 TGTGCCACCAGCACTGGGGGGCTGAACACTGAAGCTTTCTTT CATSTGGLNTEAFF
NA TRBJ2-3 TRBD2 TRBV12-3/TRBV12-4 TGTGCCAGCAGTATACAGACCCGGGGACTAGCGGGGAGGGGCACAGATACGCAGTATTTT CASSIQTRGLAGRGTDTQYF
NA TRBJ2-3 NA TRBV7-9 TGTGCCAGCAGCTCCAATCGGGACTCCTCGTTCACAGATACGCAGTATTTT CASSSNRDSSFTDTQYF
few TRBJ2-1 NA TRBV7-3 TGTGCCAGCAGCTTAATGGGGTCCAACACCGGTGAGCAGTTCTTC CASSLMGSNTGEQFF
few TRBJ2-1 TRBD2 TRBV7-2 TGTGCCAGCAGCGTCGCTAGCGGGAGACCCAATGAGCAGTTCTTC CASSVASGRPNEQFF
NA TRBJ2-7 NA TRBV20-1 TGCGGTGCTAGGGGCCAGGACAGCGCTTATTACGAGCAGTACTTC CGARGQDSAYYEQYF
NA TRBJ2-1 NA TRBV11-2 TGTGCCAGCAGCTTAGTCGATCAGGGGGGAGGGCAGTTCTTC CASSLVDQGGGQFF
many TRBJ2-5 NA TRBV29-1 TGCAGCGTTCACGAAGCTATCGGACAGCCACAAGAGACCCAGTACTTC CSVHEAIGQPQETQYF
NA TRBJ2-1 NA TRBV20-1 TGCAGAGCAGGGGTCGAGACCCTGCCTTACAATGAGCAGTTCTTC CRAGVETLPYNEQFF
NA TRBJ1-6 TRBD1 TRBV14 TGTGCCAGCAGCCGCTTCACAGGGGGCAATTCACCCCTCCACTTT CASSRFTGGNSPLHF
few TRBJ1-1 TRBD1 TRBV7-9 TGTGCCAGCAGCTTACGGACAGGCGGGACTGAAGCTTTCTTT CASSLRTGGTEAFF
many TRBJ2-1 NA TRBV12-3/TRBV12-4 TGTGCCAGCAGTTTAACAGGTGGTGTCCCCTACAATGAGCAGTTCTTC CASSLTGGVPYNEQFF
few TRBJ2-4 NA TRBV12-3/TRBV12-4 TGTGCCAGCAGTCCGACGGCCATACCTCTTCTAATAGCCAAAAACATTCAGTACTTC CASSPTAIPLLIAKNIQYF
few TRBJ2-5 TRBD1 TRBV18 TGTGCCAGCTCAACGACAGGGGGAGAGACCCAGTACTTC CASSTTGGETQYF
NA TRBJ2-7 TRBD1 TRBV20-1 TGCAGTGCCGACAGGGGGCCCCGCTACGAGCAGTACTTC CSADRGPRYEQYF
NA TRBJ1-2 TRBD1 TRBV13 TGTGCCAGCAGCTTAAGGGGACAGGGAAACTATGGCTACACCTTC CASSLRGQGNYGYTF
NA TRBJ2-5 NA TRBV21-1 TGTGCCAGCGGGACTAGCGGGAGTACTCGCCAAGAGACCCAGTACTTC CASGTSGSTRQETQYF
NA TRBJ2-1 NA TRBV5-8 TGTGCCAGCAGCCGGGGCTCGTCGGCGTCCTACAATGAGCAGTTCTTC CASSRGSSASYNEQFF
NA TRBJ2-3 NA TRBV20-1 TGCAGCGCCCGGCAGGGCACAGATACGCAGTATTTT CSARQGTDTQYF
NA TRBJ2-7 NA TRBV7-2 TGTGCCAGCAGCTTAGTATCACAGGGATCCTACGAGCAGTACTTC CASSLVSQGSYEQYF
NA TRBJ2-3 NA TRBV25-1 TGTGCCAGCAGTACCCGGGACACAGATACGCAGTATTTT CASSTRDTDTQYF
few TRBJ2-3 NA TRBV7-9 TGTGCCAGCAGCTTAGAGTTCGGGACAATTAGCACAGATACGCAGTATTTT CASSLEFGTISTDTQYF
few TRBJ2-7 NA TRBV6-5 TGTGCCAGCAGTTACGCGCAGGGCACCTCCAGCTCCTACGAGCAGTACTTC CASSYAQGTSSSYEQYF
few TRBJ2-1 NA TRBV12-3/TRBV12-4 TGTGCCAGCAGCCCCAAGGGAGGTGATGAGCAGTTCTTC CASSPKGGDEQFF
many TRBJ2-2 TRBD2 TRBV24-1 TGTGCCACCAGTGGTGGGACTAGCGGGAGTTTGACCGGGGAGCTGTTTTTT CATSGGTSGSLTGELFF
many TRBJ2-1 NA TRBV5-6 TGTGCCAGCAGCTTGACAGGCCCTTCCTACAATGAGCAGTTCTTC CASSLTGPSYNEQFF
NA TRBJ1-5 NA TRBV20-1 TGCAGTGCTAGAGATTCGGCGGGTACTCAGCCCCAGCATTTT CSARDSAGTQPQHF
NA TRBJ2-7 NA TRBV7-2 TGTGCCAGCAGCCGACTAGAGATCCCCTACGAGCAGTACTTC CASSRLEIPYEQYF